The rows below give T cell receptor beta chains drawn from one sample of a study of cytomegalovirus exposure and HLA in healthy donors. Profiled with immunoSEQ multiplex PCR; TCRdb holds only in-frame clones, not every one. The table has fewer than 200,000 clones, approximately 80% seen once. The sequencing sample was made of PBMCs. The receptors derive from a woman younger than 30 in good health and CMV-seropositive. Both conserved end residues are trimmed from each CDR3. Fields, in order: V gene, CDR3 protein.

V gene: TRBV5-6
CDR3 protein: ASSPSGVSYEQY

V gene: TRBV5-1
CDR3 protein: ASSLGGQADINQPQH

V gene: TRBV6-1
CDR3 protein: ASSEGGGGGYEQY

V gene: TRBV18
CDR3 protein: ASSLGGARYNEQF

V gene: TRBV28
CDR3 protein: ASSPRRGLMNTEAF

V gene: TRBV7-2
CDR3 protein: ASSLAPPSPGSGANVLT

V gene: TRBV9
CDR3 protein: ASSASSGGGTGELF

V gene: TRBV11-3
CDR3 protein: ASNKIGLNQPQH

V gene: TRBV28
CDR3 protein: ASSFQGLGEKLF

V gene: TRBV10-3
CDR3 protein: AISDGQGDEQY

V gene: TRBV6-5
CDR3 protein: ASSYSRDRELF

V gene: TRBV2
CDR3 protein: ASGGGLTDTQY

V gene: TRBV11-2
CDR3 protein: ASSLVHNTEAF

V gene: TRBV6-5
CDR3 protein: ASRRTGFSNQPQH

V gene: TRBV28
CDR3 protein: ASKNRVSNQPQH

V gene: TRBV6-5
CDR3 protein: ASSSDGWAEKLF

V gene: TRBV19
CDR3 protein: ASSRGVNNEKLF

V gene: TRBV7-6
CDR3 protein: ASSFNPPLLGGVLAKNIQY

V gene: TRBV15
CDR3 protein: ATSLRQGIYYEQY

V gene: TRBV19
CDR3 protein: ASSARDASTDTQY

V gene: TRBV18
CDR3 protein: ASSLRQASSYNSPLH

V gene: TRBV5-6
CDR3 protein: ASSPRTGRDSPLH

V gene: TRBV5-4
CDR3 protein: ASSLLAGGAQPAEAF

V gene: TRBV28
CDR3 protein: ASSLYGTVNTEAF

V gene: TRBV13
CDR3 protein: ASSFGGGFTDTQY

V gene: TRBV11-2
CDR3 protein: ASSLTLGQGSYEQY

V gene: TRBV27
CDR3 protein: ASSLKGASSPLH

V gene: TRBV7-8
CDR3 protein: ASRFKRETRLETQY

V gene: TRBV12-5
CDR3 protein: ASGPDRGEQY

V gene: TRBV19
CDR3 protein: AVPGQSSYEQY

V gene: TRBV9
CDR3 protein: ASSVLAGADEQY

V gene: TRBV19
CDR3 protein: ASSMVPGLYYGYT

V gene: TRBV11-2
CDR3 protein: ASSLVAPLRAYEQY

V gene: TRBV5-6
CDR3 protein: ASGNPGGRNTQY

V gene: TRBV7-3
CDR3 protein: ASSPSWTGDTGELF

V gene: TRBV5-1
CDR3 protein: ASSLDSGGSSYEQY

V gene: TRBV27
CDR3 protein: ASSSQMNTEAF

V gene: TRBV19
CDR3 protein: ASSIDMNTEAF

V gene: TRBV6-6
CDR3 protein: ASRDSDGNEQF

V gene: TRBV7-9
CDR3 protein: ASTRRDRSYEQY

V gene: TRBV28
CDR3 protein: ASSSRVSGYT

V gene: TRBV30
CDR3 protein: AWRQGPEQY

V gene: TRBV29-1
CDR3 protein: SSRDRGPADTQY

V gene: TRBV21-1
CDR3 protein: ASSKGQGGYGYT

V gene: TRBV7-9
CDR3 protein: ASSLMVGLPTDTQY

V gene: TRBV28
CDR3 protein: ASSLISGQGWQPQH

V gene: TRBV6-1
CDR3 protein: ASTPRDRSSYEQY

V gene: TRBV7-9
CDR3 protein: SSSQPGTGKNIQY

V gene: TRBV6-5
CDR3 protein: ASSYGQATNEKLF

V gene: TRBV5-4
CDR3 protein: ASSKTGTDIANYGYT

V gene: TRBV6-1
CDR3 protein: ASGTSGGANEQF

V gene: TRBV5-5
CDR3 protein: ASSFSGGETQY

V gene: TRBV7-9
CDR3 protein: ASSLATGGGEETQY

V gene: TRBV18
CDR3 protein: ASAGQPVDPGGYT

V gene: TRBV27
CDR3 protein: ASSPAGTSFTGELF

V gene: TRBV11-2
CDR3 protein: ASSLGLAGESSYNEQF

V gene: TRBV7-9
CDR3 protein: ASSPLWNTEAF

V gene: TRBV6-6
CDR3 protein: ASTSPRGGNYGYT